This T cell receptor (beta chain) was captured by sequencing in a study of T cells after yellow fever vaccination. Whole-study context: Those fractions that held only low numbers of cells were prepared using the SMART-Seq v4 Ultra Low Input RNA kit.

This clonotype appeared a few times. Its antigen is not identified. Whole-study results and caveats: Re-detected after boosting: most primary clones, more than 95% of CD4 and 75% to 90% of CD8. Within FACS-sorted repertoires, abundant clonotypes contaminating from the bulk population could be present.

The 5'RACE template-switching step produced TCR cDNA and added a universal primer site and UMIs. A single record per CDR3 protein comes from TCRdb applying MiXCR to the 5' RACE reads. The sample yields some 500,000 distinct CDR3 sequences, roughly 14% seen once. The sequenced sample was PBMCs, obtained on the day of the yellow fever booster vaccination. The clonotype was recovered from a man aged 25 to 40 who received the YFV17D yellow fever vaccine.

In nucleotides, the CDR3 is TGTGCCAGCAGGCTCTTTCGGAATGAGCAGTTCTTC. Translating it yields CASRLFRNEQFF. The genes are TRBV2 and TRBJ2-1; no definite D call. Trimming took 6 bases from V and 7 from J, leaving 10 bases between them. The CDR3 spans 12 residues. Germline lookup yields CDR1 SNHLY and CDR2 FYNNEI.